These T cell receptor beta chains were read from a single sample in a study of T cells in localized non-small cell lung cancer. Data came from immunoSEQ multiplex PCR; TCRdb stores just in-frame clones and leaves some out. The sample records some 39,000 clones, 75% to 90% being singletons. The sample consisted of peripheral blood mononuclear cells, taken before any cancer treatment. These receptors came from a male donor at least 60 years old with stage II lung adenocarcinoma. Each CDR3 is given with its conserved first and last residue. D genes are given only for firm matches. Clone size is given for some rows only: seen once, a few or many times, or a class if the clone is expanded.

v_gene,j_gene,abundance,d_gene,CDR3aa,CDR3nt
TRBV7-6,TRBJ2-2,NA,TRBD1,CASSAGQGSNTGELFF,TGTGCCAGCAGCGCCGGACAGGGGTCGAACACCGGGGAGCTGTTTTTT
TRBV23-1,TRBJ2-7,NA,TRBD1,CASSLTIRTGPREQYF,TGCGCCAGCAGTCTAACGATTCGGACAGGGCCTAGAGAGCAGTACTTC
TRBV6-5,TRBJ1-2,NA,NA,CASTQGGGYGYTF,TGTGCCAGCACCCAAGGAGGGGGCTATGGCTACACCTTC
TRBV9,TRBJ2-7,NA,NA,CASSPQPQGGEQYF,TGTGCCAGCAGCCCCCAACCCCAGGGGGGAGAGCAGTACTTC
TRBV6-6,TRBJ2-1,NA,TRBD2,CASSSTSGSYNEQFF,TGTGCCAGCAGTTCGACTAGCGGATCCTACAATGAGCAGTTCTTC
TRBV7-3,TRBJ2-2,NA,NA,CASSLTVAGELFF,TGTGCCAGCAGCTTAACAGTGGCCGGGGAGCTGTTTTTT
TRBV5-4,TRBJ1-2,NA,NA,CASSFFSSRDGYTF,TGTGCCAGCAGCTTTTTTTCGTCCCGGGATGGCTACACCTTC
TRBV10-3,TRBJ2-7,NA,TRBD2,CAISIGTRRSYEQYF,TGTGCCATCAGCATCGGGACTAGGCGGTCCTACGAGCAGTACTTC
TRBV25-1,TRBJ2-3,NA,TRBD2,CASSERVAGTDTQYF,TGTGCCAGCAGTGAAAGGGTAGCGGGGACAGATACGCAGTATTTT
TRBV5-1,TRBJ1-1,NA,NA,CASSLEGFGNTEAFF,TGCGCCAGCAGCTTGGAGGGATTCGGCAACACTGAAGCTTTCTTT
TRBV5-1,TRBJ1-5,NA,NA,CASSWAPGSSTEPQHF,TGCGCCAGCAGCTGGGCGCCAGGTTCCTCCACGGAGCCCCAGCATTTT
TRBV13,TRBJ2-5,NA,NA,CASRTGGEAQYF,TGTGCCAGTCGTACAGGGGGGGAGGCCCAGTACTTC
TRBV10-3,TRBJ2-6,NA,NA,CAIRESSGANVLTF,TGTGCCATCAGGGAGAGCTCTGGGGCCAACGTCCTGACTTTC
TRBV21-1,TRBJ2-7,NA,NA,CARTMDYHYEQYF,TGTGCCAGGACCATGGACTACCACTACGAGCAGTACTTC
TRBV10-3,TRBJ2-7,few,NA,CAISGALGNYEQYF,TGTGCCATCAGTGGAGCCTTGGGGAACTACGAGCAGTACTTC
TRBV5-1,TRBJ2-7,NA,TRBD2,CASSRTSGRDDEQYF,TGCGCCAGCAGTAGGACTAGCGGGAGGGACGACGAGCAGTACTTC
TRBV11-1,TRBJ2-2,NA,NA,CASSLDTAGELFF,TGTGCCAGCAGCTTAGACACAGCCGGGGAGCTGTTTTTT
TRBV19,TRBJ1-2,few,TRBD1,CASSIDDRGYGYTF,TGTGCCAGTAGTATAGATGACAGGGGATACGGCTACACCTTC
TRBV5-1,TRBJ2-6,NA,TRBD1,CASTRDSAYSGANVLTF,TGCGCCAGCACACGGGACAGTGCCTACTCTGGGGCCAACGTCCTGACTTTC
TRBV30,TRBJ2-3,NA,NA,CAWSPGPGTQYF,TGTGCCTGGAGCCCAGGACCTGGAACGCAGTATTTT
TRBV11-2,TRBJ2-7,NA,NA,CASSTYQYEQYF,TGTGCCAGCAGTACCTACCAATACGAGCAGTACTTC
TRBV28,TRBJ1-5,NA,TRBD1,CASSSGTGHQPQHF,TGTGCCAGCAGTTCCGGGACAGGGCATCAGCCCCAGCATTTT
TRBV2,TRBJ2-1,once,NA,CASSGRRTSYNEQFF,TGTGCCAGCAGTGGAAGGAGGACAAGCTACAATGAGCAGTTCTTC
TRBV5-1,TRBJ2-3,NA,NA,CASSLRLVPPDTQYF,TGCGCCAGCAGCTTAAGACTAGTTCCTCCCGATACGCAGTATTTT
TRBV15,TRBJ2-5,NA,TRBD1,CATSRAQGVWETQYF,TGTGCCACCAGCAGAGCTCAGGGGGTGTGGGAGACCCAGTACTTC
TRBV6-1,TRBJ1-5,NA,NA,CASRQGNDQPQHF,TGTGCCAGCAGACAGGGTAACGATCAGCCCCAGCATTTT
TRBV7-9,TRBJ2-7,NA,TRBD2,CASSMGASGYEQYF,TGTGCCAGCAGCATGGGGGCTAGCGGGTACGAGCAGTACTTC
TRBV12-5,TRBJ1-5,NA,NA,CASGLDLWNLNQPQHF,TGTGCTAGTGGTTTGGACCTATGGAACTTAAATCAGCCCCAGCATTTT
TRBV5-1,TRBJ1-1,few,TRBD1,CASTVTGVDTEAFF,TGCGCCAGCACCGTCACAGGGGTCGACACTGAAGCTTTCTTT
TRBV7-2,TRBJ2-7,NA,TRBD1,CASSSVGGPSSYEQYF,TGTGCCAGCAGCTCGGTAGGGGGCCCCAGCTCCTACGAGCAGTACTTC
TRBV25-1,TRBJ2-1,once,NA,CASSPYVAVGSVEQFF,TGTGCCAGCAGTCCCTATGTCGCAGTAGGTAGTGTGGAGCAGTTCTTC
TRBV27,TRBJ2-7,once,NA,CASSRLSYEQYF,TGTGCCAGCAGTCGGCTGTCCTACGAGCAGTACTTC
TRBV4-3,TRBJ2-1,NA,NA,CASSQSAGNEQFF,TGCGCCAGCAGCCAATCAGCAGGGAATGAGCAGTTCTTC